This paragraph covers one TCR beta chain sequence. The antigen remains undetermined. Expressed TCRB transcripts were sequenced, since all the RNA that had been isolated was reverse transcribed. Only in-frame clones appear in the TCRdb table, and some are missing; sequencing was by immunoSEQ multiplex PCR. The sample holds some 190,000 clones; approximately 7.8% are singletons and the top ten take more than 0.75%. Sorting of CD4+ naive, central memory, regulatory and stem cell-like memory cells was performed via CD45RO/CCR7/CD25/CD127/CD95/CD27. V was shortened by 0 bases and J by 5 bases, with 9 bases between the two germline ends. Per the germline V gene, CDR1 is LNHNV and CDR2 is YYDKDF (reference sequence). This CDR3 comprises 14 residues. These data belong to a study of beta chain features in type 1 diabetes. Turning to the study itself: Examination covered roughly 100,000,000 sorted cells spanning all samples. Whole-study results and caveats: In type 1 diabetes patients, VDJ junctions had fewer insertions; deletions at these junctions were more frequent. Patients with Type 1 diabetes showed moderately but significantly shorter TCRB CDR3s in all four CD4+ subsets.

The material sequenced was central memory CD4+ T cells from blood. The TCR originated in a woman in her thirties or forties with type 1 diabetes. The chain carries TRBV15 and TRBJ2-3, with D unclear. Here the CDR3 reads CATSRDGSLDTQYF. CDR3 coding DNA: TGTGCCACCAGCAGAGATGGTAGCTTAGATACGCAGTATTTT.